This T cell receptor (beta chain) was identified in a study of blood T cell repertoires in COVID-19. Study details: The study drew acute and convalescent COVID-19 samples from the United States, Italy and Spain. The analysed material was cDNA or gDNA that came from T cells, B-cell-depleted T cells, or PBMCs.

In the original processing: Estimated nucleated cell counts came from reference gene primer amplification. Produced via immunoSEQ multiplex PCR; TCRdb's table is partial and in-frame only. That table is the source of V, J and clone size, and D and trimming were worked out from the DNA. Of 85,000 to 100,000 clones listed, roughly four fifths are singletons. The TCR originated in a human donor in a cohort sampled during active COVID-19. The specimen was peripheral blood.

CDR3 nucleotides: TGTGCCAGCAGCTCGACTACCGGGGGTGAAGCTTTCTTT. It is translated as CASSSTTGGEAFF. The gene calls are TRBV7-3 and TRBJ1-1; possible D gene TRBD1, 5 bases. Looked up from germline, CDR1 is SGHTA and CDR2 is FQGTGA. With 4 bases removed from V and 7 bases from J, the gap between germline ends came to 13 bases. This CDR3 spans 13 amino acids.